Below are 5 T cell receptor beta chains sequenced from a single sample in a study of T cell responses to AZD1222 COVID-19 vaccine. Method: immunoSEQ multiplex PCR; TCRdb's copy keeps in-frame clones and lacks some. The sample records under 100,000 clones, just over 90% being singletons. The sample in question was peripheral blood, obtained on day 0 of MenACWY control vaccination. The receptor source for this set is an adult in good health.

The J gene is TRBJ2-7, the V gene TRBV6-5, with a possible D match to TRBD1 (5 bases). The CDR3 covers 14 residues. Germline lookup yields CDR1 MNHEY and CDR2 SVGAGI. The V and J ends lost 6 bases and 6 bases respectively, with 18 bases between them. In DNA form, the CDR3 reads TGTGCCAGCAGGACCCAGGGTGGTATTCGCGAGCAGTACTTC. Its protein product is CASRTQGGIREQYF.

The chain's CDR3 is CASSPNPEDTQYF. CDR3 sequence (DNA): TGTGCCAGCTCACCCAATCCCGAAGATACGCAGTATTTT. J is TRBJ2-3 and V is TRBV18; D ambiguous. This CDR3 spans 13 amino acids. The germline V and J ends were trimmed by 3 bases and 5 bases, with 9 bases remaining between them. In germline, CDR1 is KGHSH, CDR2 LQKENI.

This chain uses TRBV5-6 with TRBJ2-3; D is unclear. CDR3 size: 14 residues. V gave up 4 bases and J gave up 4 bases, with 13 bases separating them. CDR1 SGHDT and CDR2 YYEEEE come from the germline V gene. CDR3 coding DNA: TGTGCCAGCAGCCTTGGATATGGGGCAGATACGCAGTATTTT. As protein: CASSLGYGADTQYF.

The chain uses TRBV6-2 or TRBV6-3 and TRBJ1-5, with D tentatively TRBD1 (5 bases). Germline CDR1 and CDR2: MNHEY and SVGEGT. V dropped 0 bases and J dropped 0 bases, with 15 bases sitting between them. This CDR3 region has 18 residues. DNA of the CDR3: TGTGCCAGCAGTTACTCGACCAGGGAACCCTATAGCAATCAGCCCCAGCATTTT. It encodes CASSYSTREPYSNQPQHF.

This chain joins TRBV28 and TRBJ1-6; D uncertain. CDR1 MDHEN and CDR2 SYDVKM come from the germline V gene. The CDR3 is 14 amino acids. V was cut by 2 bases and J by 8 bases, with 10 bases left in between. For the CDR3, the DNA is TGTGCCAGCAGTTTAACCCCAAATGATTCACCCCTCCACTTT. Protein product: CASSLTPNDSPLHF. The variable domain in full, with the rest retrieved from reference TRBV28 and TRBJ1-6, is DVKVTQSSRYLVKRTGEKVFLECVQDMDHENMFWYRQDPGLGLRLIYFSYDVKMKEKGDIPEGYSVSREKKERFSLILESASTNQTSMYLCASSLTPNDSPLHFGNGTRLTVT.